The 25 T cell receptor beta chains listed next were all sequenced from one sample in a study of T cells in Graves' hyperthyroidism and ophthalmopathy. From RNA transcripts, TCR beta CDR3 regions were amplified. Primed by the HTBI set, a first-round RT-PCR was run on the TCR CDR3. TCRdb reanalysed the multiplex PCR reads using MiXCR and keeps one entry per CDR3 protein. The table has approximately 400,000 distinct CDR3 sequences, more than 20% seen once. Sequencing input: blood. All receptors derive from a man aged 50 or older with Graves' hyperthyroidism.

This clonotype was observed at least ten times. The chain couples TRBV29-1 to TRBJ2-7; TRBD1 matches at 7 bases. The J segment lost 0 bases and the V segment lost 4 bases, leaving 6 bases of the junction unmatched. The CDR3 spans 14 residues. Per germline, CDR1 SQVTM and CDR2 ANQGSEA. CDR3 nucleotide sequence: TGCAGCGTTGTTCGGGACAGTCGCTCCTACGAGCAGTACTTC. This sequence encodes CSVVRDSRSYEQYF.

This clonotype came up many times. The chain carries TRBV27 and TRBJ1-1; D remains unclear. The CDR3 loop spans 15 amino acids. Germline CDR1 reads MNHEY; CDR2 reads SMNVEV (reference sequence). V lost 0 bases and J 1 base, leaving 9 bases between the germline ends. For the CDR3, the DNA is TGTGCCAGCAGTTTATCCAACGGGCCGAACACTGAAGCTTTCTTT. It specifies CASSLSNGPNTEAFF.

This chain links TRBV18 with TRBJ2-7; no clear D. Germline values: CDR1 KGHSH, CDR2 LQKENI. The CDR3 has 12 amino acids. V was clipped by 0 bases and J by 7 bases, with 7 bases between them. The CDR3 region has the DNA TGTGCCAGCTCACCACCGGCGGCGGAGCAGTACTTC. Encoded protein: CASSPPAAEQYF.

Regarding this clonotype: The junction shows a germline mismatch at one end, possibly a read error. V and J are TRBV7-6 and TRBJ2-7; 8 bases agree with TRBD2. CDR3 length: 15 amino acids. Germline CDR1 SGHVS, CDR2 FNYEAQ. The DNA for the CDR3 is TGTGCCAGCAGCGCCGATAGCGGGAACCGCTACGAGCGGTACTTC. Protein: CASSADSGNRYERYF.

The rearrangement links TRBV12-3 or TRBV12-4 to TRBJ2-1; TRBD2 matches 10 bases. Unmatched junction bases numbered 7, after V lost 1 base and J lost 7 bases. This CDR3 comprises 16 residues. The CDR3 spells CASSLVGASGRNEQFF. CDR3 bases: TGTGCCAGCAGTTTAGTGGGGGCTAGCGGGAGAAATGAGCAGTTCTTC.

The gene calls are TRBV6-5 and TRBJ2-7; D unclear. The V gene lost 0 bases and the J gene lost 7 bases, with 10 bases spanning the gap. The V gene's germline CDR1 is MNHEY and CDR2 SVGAGI. The CDR3 is 13 amino acids. CDR3 residues: CASSYSKLREQYF. The CDR3 DNA reads TGTGCCAGCAGTTACTCGAAACTTAGGGAGCAGTACTTC.

Comment on this clonotype: It may be a read error: a sequence one base away is much more abundant. The chain uses TRBV7-6 and TRBJ2-7; 8 nucleotides match TRBD2. Losses at the gene ends were 5 bases for V and 4 bases for J; bases not matched to a gene: 7. Germline assignment: CDR1 SGHVS and CDR2 FNYEAQ. The CDR3 runs to 14 residues. CDR3 region: CASSPERGGYEQYF. The CDR3 DNA sequence: TGTGCCAGCAGCCCGGAACGGGGGGGATACGAGCAGTACTTC.

This chain connects TRBV10-3 to TRBJ1-4; the match to TRBD1 covers 9 bases. There are 13 residues in the CDR3. Germline V lookup: CDR1 ENHRY, CDR2 SYGVKD. V lost 8 bases to trimming and J lost 7 bases; unmatched junction nucleotides: 5. CDR3: CAIGGTGSEKLFF. CDR3 sequence (DNA): TGTGCCATCGGAGGGACAGGGAGTGAAAAACTGTTTTTT.

At least ten counts were recorded for this clonotype. The V gene is TRBV2, the J gene TRBJ2-1; 7 nucleotides agree with TRBD2. Germline assignment: CDR1 SNHLY and CDR2 FYNNEI. The trim removed 6 bases at V and 5 bases at J, leaving 10 bases unmatched. The CDR3 runs 15 residues. The CDR3 loop is CASRPAGVGHNEQFF. The CDR3 DNA reads TGTGCCAGCAGACCGGCGGGGGTGGGGCACAATGAGCAGTTCTTC.

This clonotype was detected only once. Possible read error: a much larger clone is one base away. CDR3 residues: CASSESAERTNTEAFF. The CDR3 region has the DNA TGTGCCAGCAGTGAATCCGCAGAGAGAACGAACACTGAAGCTTTCTTT. The genes are TRBV27 and TRBJ1-1; D not resolved. CDR1 is MNHEY and CDR2 is SMNVEV in the germline V gene (reference sequence). V was pared by 5 bases and J by 1 base, with 17 bases between. This CDR3 has 16 amino acids.

The gene calls are TRBV24-1 and TRBJ2-5; 7 bases agree with TRBD1. The CDR3 runs to 14 residues. After removal of 6 bases from V and 1 base from J, the junction contained 4 bases not matched to a gene. CDR1 and CDR2 from the germline V gene are KGHDR and SFDVKD. CDR3 sequence reads: CATSRGPSQETQYF. The CDR3 DNA is TGTGCCACCAGTAGGGGGCCCTCCCAAGAGACCCAGTACTTC.

This chain joins TRBV6-1 and TRBJ2-5, with 10 bases identical to TRBD1. From germline, CDR1 is MNHNS and CDR2 SASEGT. This CDR3 is 15 amino acids long. The V gene end was trimmed by 8 bases and the J gene end by 1 base; junction bases not matched to a gene: 7. The CDR3 reads CASREGQGIQETQYF. CDR3 coding DNA: TGTGCCAGCCGGGAGGGACAGGGGATCCAAGAGACCCAGTACTTC.

This clonotype has more than one count but fewer than ten. The rearrangement uses TRBV11-2 and TRBJ2-1; a weak D match, TRBD1 (6 bases). The CDR3 length is 15 residues. Trimming took off 8 bases at V and 8 bases at J, with 22 bases between the two ends. Germline loops: CDR1 SGHAT, CDR2 FQNNGV. The CDR3 protein is CASGAQGTRVDEQFF. CDR3 sequence (DNA): TGTGCCAGCGGGGCCCAGGGGACGAGAGTCGATGAGCAGTTCTTC.

J is TRBJ2-7 and V is TRBV11-2, with D maybe TRBD2 (5 bases). The CDR3 extends over 14 amino acids. Germline CDR1 SGHAT, CDR2 FQNNGV. The V end lost 7 bases, the J end lost 6 bases, and 19 bases lay between the germline ends. For the CDR3, the DNA is TGTGCCAGCATTGGTGAGGGAGATGCCGGCGAGCAGTACTTC. Residues: CASIGEGDAGEQYF.

This clonotype was counted at least ten times. The rearrangement links TRBV11-2 to TRBJ2-5; no reliable D call. Looked up from germline, CDR1 is SGHAT and CDR2 is FQNNGV. The germline V and J ends were trimmed by 0 bases and 5 bases, with 10 bases remaining between them. The CDR3 runs to 14 residues. The CDR3 nucleotides are TGTGCCAGCAGCTTAGAGGCAGGTCTGGAGACCCAGTACTTC. This encodes CASSLEAGLETQYF.

A note on this clonotype: This may come from a read error, since a much larger clone is one base off. The gene calls are TRBV12-3 or TRBV12-4 and TRBJ1-1, with D perhaps TRBD1 (5 bases). V shed 5 bases and J shed 6 bases, with 13 bases lying between them. This CDR3 has 13 amino acids. DNA of the CDR3: TGTGCCAGCAGTACCCGGGGGGGAGCTGAAGCTTTCTTT. It specifies CASSTRGGAEAFF.

The chain is built from TRBV20-1 and TRBJ2-7; no firm D call. V dropped 5 bases and J dropped 1 base, with 12 bases sitting between them. The CDR3 extends over 13 amino acids. CDR1 is DFQATT and CDR2 is SNEGSKA in the germline V gene (reference sequence). CDR3 in amino acids: CSASRRLSYEQYF. The CDR3 nucleotides are TGCAGTGCTTCGCGCAGATTATCCTACGAGCAGTACTTC.

This clonotype has a handful of counts. V usage is TRBV11-2 and J usage is TRBJ1-2; no firm D call. Germline V gene data show CDR1 as SGHAT and CDR2 as FQNNGV. V was cut by 5 bases and J by 4 bases, with 11 bases left in between. The CDR3 runs to 13 residues. The chain's CDR3 is CASSQSKAYGYTF. As DNA, the CDR3 is TGTGCCAGCAGCCAGAGTAAGGCCTATGGCTACACCTTC.

This clonotype has a handful of counts. This chain joins TRBV18 and TRBJ2-1; 10 bases match TRBD2. The CDR3 is 16 amino acids. V gave up 2 bases and J gave up 0 bases; unmatched junction bases: 1. CDR1 is KGHSH and CDR2 is LQKENI in the germline V gene. The CDR3 DNA sequence: TGTGCCAGCTCACCAGGGACTAGCGACTCCTACAATGAGCAGTTCTTC. It yields the protein CASSPGTSDSYNEQFF.

The J gene is TRBJ2-3, the V gene TRBV2; TRBD2 matches 7 bases. Germline CDR1 is SNHLY and CDR2 is FYNNEI. The CDR3 spans 16 residues. With V trimmed by 2 bases and J by 0 bases, 5 bases remained unmatched. The CDR3: CASSELGSGSTDTQYF. Written as DNA, the CDR3 is TGTGCCAGCAGTGAACTGGGTAGCGGGAGCACAGATACGCAGTATTTT.

V usage is TRBV12-3 or TRBV12-4 and J usage is TRBJ2-3; 11 positions match TRBD2. The CDR3 consists of 14 residues. J gave up 8 bases and V 2 bases, and 3 bases lay outside the gene matches. The CDR3 nucleotides are TGTGCCAGCAGTTTAACTAGCGGGAGTGGTACGCAGTATTTT. The encoded protein is CASSLTSGSGTQYF.

The chain combines TRBV6-1 with TRBJ2-5; D gene ambiguous. The CDR3 runs to 12 residues. Germline CDR1 is MNHNS and CDR2 is SASEGT. Trimming removed 7 bases at V and 5 bases at J, with 11 bases between. CDR3 amino acids: CASTRFRETQYF. The CDR3 DNA reads as TGTGCCAGCACCCGATTCCGGGAGACCCAGTACTTC.

In the case of this clonotype: Possible read error: a much larger clone is one base away. The chain combines TRBV11-1 with TRBJ2-3, with TRBD1 matching over 7 bases. The germline V gene has CDR1 SGHAT and CDR2 FQDESV (reference sequence). This CDR3 contains 15 residues. V lost 7 bases, J lost 3 bases, and 10 bases stayed unmatched. The CDR3 DNA reads as TGTGCCAGCATCCCACAGGGGAAGGAGACAGATACGCAGTATTTT. It codes for CASIPQGKETDTQYF.

The V gene is TRBV20-1, the J gene TRBJ2-1; no reliable D call. Trimming removed 0 bases at V and 4 bases at J, with 10 bases between. The CDR3 runs 14 residues. Germline CDR1 and CDR2: DFQATT and SNEGSKA (reference sequence). The CDR3 sequence is CSARDPSAYNEQFF. CDR3 DNA sequence: TGCAGTGCTAGAGATCCCAGTGCTTACAATGAGCAGTTCTTC.

This sequence joins TRBV12-3 or TRBV12-4 and TRBJ1-3; TRBD1 agrees at 8 bases. J lost 4 bases, V lost 3 bases, and 5 bases had no gene match. The CDR3 totals 15 residues. The chain's CDR3 is CASSFAQGAGNTIYF. CDR3 in DNA: TGTGCCAGCAGTTTTGCTCAGGGGGCAGGAAACACCATATATTTT.